The 4 T cell receptor beta chains in this list originate from one sample, sequenced in a study of shared clonotypes between healthy human individuals. Repertoires were generated with immunoSEQ multiplex PCR, while TCRdb's copy carries only in-frame clones and drops some. The repertoire has around 510,000 clones, around three quarters of them found once; the top ten carry around 12%. Source material: PBMCs. The receptor set was obtained from a woman aged 40 to 50 in good health. Some clones in this sample may be carry-over from other donors' samples.

The chain couples TRBV5-5 to TRBJ2-5; D is possibly TRBD1 (6 bases). Per germline, CDR1 SGHKS and CDR2 YYEKEE (reference sequence). The CDR3 is 14 amino acids. V was trimmed by 1 base and J by 5 bases, leaving 12 bases between them. CDR3 protein: CASSLRGMGETQYF. Here the CDR3 DNA reads TGTGCCAGCAGCTTGAGGGGGATGGGGGAGACCCAGTACTTC.

In this sample, this clone turned up a few times. The rearrangement links TRBV15 to TRBJ1-4; tentative D call: TRBD1 (6 bases). Deletions cut 6 bases from V and 8 bases from J, with 13 bases between. The CDR3 sequence is 13 residues long. In germline, CDR1 is LNHNV, CDR2 YYDKDF (reference sequence). The CDR3 reads CATSWGAGEKLFF. The DNA for the CDR3 is TGTGCCACCAGTTGGGGGGCTGGGGAAAAACTGTTTTTT.

The V call is TRBV5-4, the J call TRBJ2-6; 7 positions agree with TRBD1. Germline V gene data show CDR1 as SGHNT and CDR2 as YYREEE (reference sequence). The CDR3 loop spans 17 amino acids. V lost 1 base and J lost 0; bases outside the gene matches: 4. CDR3 protein: CASSLNRGGSGANVLTF. The CDR3 DNA sequence: TGTGCCAGCAGCTTGAACAGGGGTGGCTCTGGGGCCAACGTCCTGACTTTC. Variable domain in full (rest from reference TRBV5-4 and TRBJ2-6): ETGVTQSPTHLIKTRGQQVTLRCSSQSGHNTVSWYQQALGQGPQFIFQYYREEENGRGNFPPRFSGLQFPNYSSELNVNALELDDSALYLCASSLNRGGSGANVLTFGAGSRLTVL.

V gene TRBV6-1 combines with J gene TRBJ2-3; D gene uncertain. Germline loops: CDR1 MNHNS, CDR2 SASEGT. Trimming removed 4 bases at V and 2 bases at J, with 16 bases between. The CDR3 covers 16 residues. CDR3 residues: CASSVRYAGNTDTQYF. CDR3 sequence (DNA): TGTGCCAGCAGTGTAAGATACGCAGGAAACACAGATACGCAGTATTTT.